This is a list of T cell receptor beta chains from one sample in a study of response to subunit inactivated influenza vaccine. TCRdb used MiXCR to reprocess the RT-PCR reads, holding one entry per CDR3 protein. This sample has about 780,000 distinct CDR3 sequences, with about a fifth found just once. The source material was PBMCs from blood, sampled roughly 5 days after vaccination. All receptors derive from a man aged 45-65 years who received an inactivated influenza vaccine. Each CDR3 is given with its conserved first and last residue. Each record gives: CDR3 length, D gene, clone size, J gene, V gene, CDR3 protein, CDR3 DNA. The D gene is left open where the match is weak. A clone size is listed for some rows: how often the clone was seen (once, few, many), or a class if it is expanded.

length: 14; D: -; size: many; J: TRBJ2-3; V: TRBV12-3/TRBV12-4; CDR3: CASSLTLAADTQYF; DNA: TGTGCCAGCAGTTTAACCCTAGCAGCAGATACGCAGTATTTT
length: 13; D: -; size: -; J: TRBJ1-1; V: TRBV5-1; CDR3: CASGGGSQTEAFF; DNA: TGCGCCAGCGGCGGGGGAAGTCAAACTGAAGCTTTCTTT
length: 15; D: -; size: -; J: TRBJ2-5; V: TRBV7-2; CDR3: CASSLAWRSSETQYF; DNA: TGTGCCAGCAGCTTAGCCTGGCGTAGTTCAGAGACCCAGTACTTC
length: 14; D: -; size: -; J: TRBJ1-1; V: TRBV7-2; CDR3: CASSPRTGSMQAFF; DNA: TGTGCCAGCAGCCCCCGCACCGGGAGCATGCAAGCTTTCTTT
length: 15; D: -; size: few; J: TRBJ1-1; V: TRBV12-3/TRBV12-4; CDR3: CASSPRPHLRTEAFF; DNA: TGTGCCAGCAGTCCCAGACCCCATTTAAGGACTGAAGCTTTCTTT
length: 13; D: -; size: -; J: TRBJ1-1; V: TRBV2; CDR3: CASRTQGYTEAFF; DNA: TGTGCCAGCAGAACTCAGGGGTATACTGAAGCTTTCTTT
length: 15; D: -; size: -; J: TRBJ2-5; V: TRBV20-1; CDR3: CSARPPLGPHETQYF; DNA: TGCAGTGCTAGACCCCCTTTGGGTCCACATGAGACCCAGTACTTC
length: 14; D: -; size: -; J: TRBJ1-1; V: TRBV28; CDR3: CASSPLGSRAEAFF; DNA: TGTGCCAGCAGTCCCCTAGGTTCTCGGGCTGAAGCTTTCTTT
length: 16; D: TRBD2; size: -; J: TRBJ2-3; V: TRBV7-2; CDR3: CASSFLRIAGADTQYF; DNA: TGTGCCAGCAGCTTTCTACGTATAGCGGGGGCAGATACGCAGTATTTT
length: 12; D: -; size: -; J: TRBJ2-7; V: TRBV18; CDR3: CASSVEASEQYF; DNA: TGTGCCAGCTCAGTCGAGGCGTCCGAGCAGTACTTC
length: 16; D: TRBD2; size: -; J: TRBJ2-1; V: TRBV28; CDR3: CASSLSGGTSINEQFF; DNA: TGTGCCAGCAGTCTCTCTGGGGGGACTAGCATCAATGAGCAGTTCTTC
length: 17; D: TRBD2; size: once; J: TRBJ2-2; V: TRBV7-2; CDR3: CASSLGRGEANTGELFF; DNA: TGTGCCAGCAGCTTAGGGCGGGGGGAAGCGAACACCGGGGAGCTGTTTTTT
length: 14; D: -; size: -; J: TRBJ1-5; V: TRBV4-2; CDR3: CASSQVARAQPQHF; DNA: TGTGCCAGCAGCCAAGTAGCCAGGGCTCAGCCCCAGCATTTT
length: 18; D: TRBD1; size: -; J: TRBJ1-6; V: TRBV27; CDR3: CASSLYQLRTGRNSPLHF; DNA: TGTGCCAGCAGTTTATACCAGCTACGGACAGGGCGGAATTCACCCCTCCACTTT
length: 21; D: TRBD2; size: few; J: TRBJ2-3; V: TRBV27; CDR3: CASSLIGISGGALRSTDTQYF; DNA: TGTGCCAGCAGTTTAATTGGAATTAGCGGGGGGGCGTTACGGAGCACAGATACGCAGTATTTT
length: 14; D: -; size: many; J: TRBJ1-1; V: TRBV12-3/TRBV12-4; CDR3: CASSTSRMSTEAFF; DNA: TGTGCCAGCAGCACCTCACGGATGAGCACTGAAGCTTTCTTT
length: 16; D: TRBD2; size: few; J: TRBJ2-7; V: TRBV7-2; CDR3: CASSRRTSGNTYEQYF; DNA: TGTGCCAGCAGCAGAAGGACTAGCGGCAATACCTACGAGCAGTACTTC
length: 13; D: TRBD1; size: many; J: TRBJ1-2; V: TRBV5-1; CDR3: CASSPGQNYGYTF; DNA: TGTGCCAGCAGTCCGGGACAGAACTATGGCTACACCTTC
length: 15; D: -; size: few; J: TRBJ2-4; V: TRBV7-2; CDR3: CASSGQMVAKNIQYF; DNA: TGTGCCAGCAGCGGCCAAATGGTAGCCAAAAACATTCAGTACTTC
length: 13; D: TRBD1; size: -; J: TRBJ2-5; V: TRBV5-1; CDR3: CVSSQRTGETQYF; DNA: TGCGTCAGCAGCCAAAGGACAGGGGAGACCCAGTACTTC
length: 12; D: -; size: -; J: TRBJ2-1; V: TRBV28; CDR3: CASSLPNNEQFF; DNA: TGTGCCAGCAGTTTGCCCAACAATGAGCAGTTCTTC
length: 14; D: -; size: few; J: TRBJ2-5; V: TRBV20-1; CDR3: CSARGGWGQETQYF; DNA: TGCAGTGCTAGAGGGGGCTGGGGACAAGAGACCCAGTACTTC
length: 13; D: -; size: -; J: TRBJ1-1; V: TRBV20-1; CDR3: CRGLDRLNTEAFF; DNA: TGCAGGGGACTCGACAGACTTAACACTGAAGCTTTCTTT
length: 15; D: -; size: few; J: TRBJ2-1; V: TRBV11-2; CDR3: CASSLDSSGYNEQFF; DNA: TGTGCCAGCAGCTTAGATTCCAGCGGCTACAATGAGCAGTTCTTC
length: 13; D: -; size: few; J: TRBJ2-7; V: TRBV6-1; CDR3: CASRVGRSGEQYF; DNA: TGTGCCAGCAGGGTGGGACGATCCGGGGAGCAGTACTTC
length: 13; D: -; size: -; J: TRBJ1-4; V: TRBV29-1; CDR3: CSVIQGPNEKLFF; DNA: TGCAGCGTTATCCAAGGGCCTAATGAAAAACTGTTTTTT
length: 11; D: -; size: -; J: TRBJ2-7; V: TRBV12-3/TRBV12-4; CDR3: CASSYRSEQYF; DNA: TGTGCCAGCAGTTATCGAAGCGAGCAGTACTTC
length: 17; D: -; size: many; J: TRBJ2-1; V: TRBV12-3/TRBV12-4; CDR3: CASSPGTRRGTYNEQFF; DNA: TGTGCCAGCAGCCCTGGCACTAGACGGGGTACCTACAATGAGCAGTTCTTC
length: 21; D: -; size: -; J: TRBJ2-6; V: TRBV6-2/TRBV6-3; CDR3: CASSYSNLAGRPGSGANVLTF; DNA: TGTGCCAGCAGTTACTCGAATTTGGCAGGGCGCCCAGGCTCTGGGGCCAACGTCCTGACTTTC
length: 16; D: TRBD2; size: few; J: TRBJ2-2; V: TRBV9; CDR3: CASSVVASGRHGELFF; DNA: TGTGCCAGCAGCGTAGTCGCTAGCGGGAGACACGGGGAGCTGTTTTTT
length: 15; D: TRBD2; size: once; J: TRBJ2-7; V: TRBV2; CDR3: CASSDLAGGTYEQYF; DNA: TGTGCCAGCAGTGATCTAGCGGGGGGAACCTACGAGCAGTACTTC
length: 16; D: TRBD2; size: few; J: TRBJ2-5; V: TRBV6-5; CDR3: CASSYYQRGGVETQYF; DNA: TGTGCCAGCAGTTACTATCAGCGGGGGGGGGTAGAGACCCAGTACTTC
length: 18; D: -; size: -; J: TRBJ1-6; V: TRBV6-4; CDR3: CASSRTPGTSSYNSPLHF; DNA: TGTGCCAGCAGTCGAACTCCGGGCACGAGCTCCTATAATTCACCCCTCCACTTT
length: 14; D: -; size: -; J: TRBJ2-3; V: TRBV12-3/TRBV12-4; CDR3: CASSFGRPTDTQYF; DNA: TGTGCCAGCAGTTTCGGCAGACCCACAGATACGCAGTATTTT
length: 16; D: TRBD1; size: -; J: TRBJ2-3; V: TRBV20-1; CDR3: CSARDLMTGPTDTQYF; DNA: TGCAGTGCTAGAGATTTAATGACAGGGCCCACAGATACGCAGTATTTT
length: 13; D: -; size: -; J: TRBJ2-7; V: TRBV21-1; CDR3: CASRGFDSYEQYF; DNA: TGTGCCAGCAGGGGGTTCGACTCCTACGAGCAGTACTTC
length: 13; D: -; size: many; J: TRBJ1-5; V: TRBV7-2; CDR3: CASSSSSNQPQHF; DNA: TGTGCCAGCAGCTCCTCCTCCAATCAGCCCCAGCATTTT
length: 15; D: TRBD2; size: -; J: TRBJ2-3; V: TRBV12-3/TRBV12-4; CDR3: CASSQTSGGAYTQYF; DNA: TGTGCCAGCAGCCAGACTAGCGGGGGGGCTTATACGCAGTATTTT
length: 17; D: -; size: -; J: TRBJ2-2; V: TRBV4-3; CDR3: CASSQDVWTMSGGELFF; DNA: TGCGCCAGCAGCCAAGATGTGTGGACTATGTCGGGTGGGGAGCTGTTTTTT
length: 15; D: -; size: few; J: TRBJ2-7; V: TRBV18; CDR3: CASSPKQGSSYEQYF; DNA: TGTGCCAGCTCACCAAAGCAGGGTAGCTCCTACGAGCAGTACTTC
length: 15; D: TRBD1; size: -; J: TRBJ2-2; V: TRBV7-8; CDR3: CASSPSGTGAGELFF; DNA: TGTGCCAGCAGCCCCTCCGGGACAGGGGCCGGGGAGCTGTTTTTT
length: 14; D: -; size: -; J: TRBJ1-2; V: TRBV12-3/TRBV12-4; CDR3: CASSPKDPEGGYTF; DNA: TGTGCCAGCAGTCCCAAAGATCCCGAGGGTGGCTACACCTTC
length: 15; D: -; size: many; J: TRBJ2-5; V: TRBV27; CDR3: CASSLRGAPWETQYF; DNA: TGTGCCAGCAGTTTGAGGGGCGCGCCTTGGGAGACCCAGTACTTC
length: 17; D: TRBD1; size: -; J: TRBJ2-7; V: TRBV7-9; CDR3: CASRSSPGQGSSYEQYF; DNA: TGTGCCAGCAGATCATCCCCCGGACAGGGAAGCTCCTACGAGCAGTACTTC